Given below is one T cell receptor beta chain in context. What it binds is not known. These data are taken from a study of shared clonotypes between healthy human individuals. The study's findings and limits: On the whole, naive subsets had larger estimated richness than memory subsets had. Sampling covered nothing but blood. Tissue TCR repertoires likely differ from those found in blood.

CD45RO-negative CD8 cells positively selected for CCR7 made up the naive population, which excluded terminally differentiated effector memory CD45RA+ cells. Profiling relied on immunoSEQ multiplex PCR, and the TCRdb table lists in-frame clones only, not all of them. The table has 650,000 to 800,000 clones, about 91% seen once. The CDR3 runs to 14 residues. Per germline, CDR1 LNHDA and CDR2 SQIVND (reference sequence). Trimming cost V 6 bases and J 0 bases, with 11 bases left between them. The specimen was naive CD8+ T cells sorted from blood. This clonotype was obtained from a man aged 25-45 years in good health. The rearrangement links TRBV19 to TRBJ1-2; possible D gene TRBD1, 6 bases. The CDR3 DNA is TGTGCCAGTAGAAGGACAGAAGCTAACTATGGCTACACCTTC. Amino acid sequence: CASRRTEANYGYTF.